Following are 3 T cell receptor beta chains from one sample sequenced in a study of PD-1 blockade in mismatch repair-deficient tumors. Clones were sequenced by immunoSEQ multiplex PCR, and TCRdb holds only the in-frame ones, with some missing. The sample holds 38,000 or so clones; about 85% are singletons and the top ten take approximately 3.6%. The specimen was peripheral blood, collected approximately 80 weeks after starting pembrolizumab. The source is an adult with mismatch repair-deficient cancer.

The rearrangement joins TRBV7-3 to TRBJ2-2; 9 nucleotides align to TRBD2. CDR1 and CDR2 from the germline V gene are SGHTA and FQGTGA. The CDR3 loop spans 16 amino acids. The J segment lost 4 bases and the V segment lost 2 bases, leaving 5 bases of the junction unmatched. CDR3 DNA: TGTGCCAGCAGCTTAGGCGGGAGGGCGGGCACCGGGGAGCTGTTTTTT. Translated, it gives CASSLGGRAGTGELFF.

The chain employs TRBV19 and TRBJ2-5; D remains unclear. V was cut by 5 bases and J by 8 bases, with 15 bases left in between. Germline loops: CDR1 LNHDA, CDR2 SQIVND (reference sequence). The CDR3 loop spans 13 amino acids. CDR3 bases: TGTGCCAGTAGTCTCGGTTTGAGGCGAACCCAGTACTTC. It encodes CASSLGLRRTQYF.

J is TRBJ2-1 and V is TRBV9; TRBD1 matches at 8 bases. The CDR3 has 14 amino acids. The J segment lost 7 bases and the V segment lost 3 bases, leaving 6 bases of the junction unmatched. Looked up from germline, CDR1 is SGDLS and CDR2 is YYNGEE. For the CDR3, the DNA is TGTGCCAGCAGCGCGACGACAGGGGAAAATGAGCAGTTCTTC. This encodes CASSATTGENEQFF.